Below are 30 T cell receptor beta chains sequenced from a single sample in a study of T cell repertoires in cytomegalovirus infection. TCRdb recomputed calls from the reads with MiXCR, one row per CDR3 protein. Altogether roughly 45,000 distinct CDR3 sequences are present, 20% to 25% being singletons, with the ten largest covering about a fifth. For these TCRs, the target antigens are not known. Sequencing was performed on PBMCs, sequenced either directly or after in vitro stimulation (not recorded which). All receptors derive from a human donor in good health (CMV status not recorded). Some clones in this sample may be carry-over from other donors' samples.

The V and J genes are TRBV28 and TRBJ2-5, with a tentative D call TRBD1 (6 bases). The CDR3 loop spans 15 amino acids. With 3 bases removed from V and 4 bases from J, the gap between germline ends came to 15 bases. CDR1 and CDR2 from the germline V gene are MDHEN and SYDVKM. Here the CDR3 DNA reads TGTGCCAGCAGTTTGGCAGGGGAGATCCGAGAGACCCAGTACTTC. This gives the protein CASSLAGEIRETQYF.

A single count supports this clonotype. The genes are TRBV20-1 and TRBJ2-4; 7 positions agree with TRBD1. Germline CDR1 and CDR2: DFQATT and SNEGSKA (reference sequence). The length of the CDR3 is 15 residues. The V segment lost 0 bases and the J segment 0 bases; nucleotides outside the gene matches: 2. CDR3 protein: CSARDTGEAKNIQYF. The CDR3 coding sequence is TGCAGTGCTAGAGATACAGGGGAAGCCAAAAACATTCAGTACTTC.

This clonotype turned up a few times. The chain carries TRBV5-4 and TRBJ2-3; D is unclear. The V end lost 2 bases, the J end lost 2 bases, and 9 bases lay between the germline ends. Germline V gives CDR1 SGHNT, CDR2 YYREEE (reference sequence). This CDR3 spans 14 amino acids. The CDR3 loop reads CASSFSGPTDTQYF. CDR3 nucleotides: TGTGCCAGCAGCTTTTCTGGACCCACAGATACGCAGTATTTT.

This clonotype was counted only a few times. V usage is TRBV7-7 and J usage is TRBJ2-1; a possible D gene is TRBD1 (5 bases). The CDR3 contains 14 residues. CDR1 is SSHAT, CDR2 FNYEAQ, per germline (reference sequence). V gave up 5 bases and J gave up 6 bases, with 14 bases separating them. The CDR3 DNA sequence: TGTGCCAGCAGCCATGGACAACCCCCCAATGAGCAGTTCTTC. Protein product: CASSHGQPPNEQFF.

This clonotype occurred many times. The CDR3: CASSPRLNQPQHF. CDR3 coding DNA: TGTGCCAGCAGTCCCAGGTTAAATCAGCCCCAGCATTTT. This chain joins TRBV28 and TRBJ1-5; no definite D call. Looked up from germline, CDR1 is MDHEN and CDR2 is SYDVKM. V lost 5 bases and J 4 bases, leaving 9 bases between the germline ends. This CDR3 contains 13 residues.

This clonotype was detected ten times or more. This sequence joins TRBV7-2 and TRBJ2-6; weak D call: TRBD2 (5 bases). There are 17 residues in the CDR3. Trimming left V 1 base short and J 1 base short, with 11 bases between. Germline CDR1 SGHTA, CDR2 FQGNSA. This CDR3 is CASSLVATTSGANVLTF. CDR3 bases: TGTGCCAGCAGCTTAGTGGCGACTACTTCTGGGGCCAACGTCCTGACTTTC.

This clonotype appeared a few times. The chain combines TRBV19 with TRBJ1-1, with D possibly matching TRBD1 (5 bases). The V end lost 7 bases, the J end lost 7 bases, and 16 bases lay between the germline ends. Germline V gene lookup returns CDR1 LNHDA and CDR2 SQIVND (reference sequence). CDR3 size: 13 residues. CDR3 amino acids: CASNSDTQDEAFF. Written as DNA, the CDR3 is TGTGCCAGTAATTCGGACACCCAGGATGAAGCTTTCTTT.

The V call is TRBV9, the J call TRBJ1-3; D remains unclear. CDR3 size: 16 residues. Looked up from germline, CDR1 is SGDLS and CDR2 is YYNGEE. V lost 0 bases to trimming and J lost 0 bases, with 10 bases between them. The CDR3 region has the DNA TGTGCCAGCAGCGTAGCTCTCGCTAGCTCTGGAAACACCATATATTTT. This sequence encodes CASSVALASSGNTIYF.

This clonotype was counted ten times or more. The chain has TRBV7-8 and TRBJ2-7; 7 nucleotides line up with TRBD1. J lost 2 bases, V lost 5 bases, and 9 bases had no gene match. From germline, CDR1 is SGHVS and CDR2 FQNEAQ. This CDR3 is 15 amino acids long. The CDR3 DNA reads TGTGCCAGCAGCCTGTACAGGGGCCCACCCTACGAGCAGTACTTC. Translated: CASSLYRGPPYEQYF.

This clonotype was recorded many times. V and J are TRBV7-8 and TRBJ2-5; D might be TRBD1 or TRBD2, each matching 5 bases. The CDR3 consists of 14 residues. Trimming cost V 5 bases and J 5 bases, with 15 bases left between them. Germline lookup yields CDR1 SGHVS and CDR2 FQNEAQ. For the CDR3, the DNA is TGTGCCAGCAGCCTAAGGCCCGGGACGGAGACCCAGTACTTC. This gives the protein CASSLRPGTETQYF.

The CDR3 bases are TGTGCCAGCAGCCAATTAGCGGGCTCGATAGGAGAGCAGTTCTTC. It translates to CASSQLAGSIGEQFF. This chain connects TRBV12-3 or TRBV12-4 to TRBJ2-1, with 7 bases that match TRBD2. This CDR3 has 15 amino acids. Unmatched junction bases numbered 15, after V lost 6 bases and J lost 10 bases.

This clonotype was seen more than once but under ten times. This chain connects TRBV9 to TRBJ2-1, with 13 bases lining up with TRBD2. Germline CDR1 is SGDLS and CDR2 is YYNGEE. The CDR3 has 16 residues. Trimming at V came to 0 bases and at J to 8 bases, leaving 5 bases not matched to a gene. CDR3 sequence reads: CASSVGLAGGGDEQFF. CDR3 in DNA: TGTGCCAGCAGCGTAGGACTAGCGGGAGGTGGAGATGAGCAGTTCTTC.

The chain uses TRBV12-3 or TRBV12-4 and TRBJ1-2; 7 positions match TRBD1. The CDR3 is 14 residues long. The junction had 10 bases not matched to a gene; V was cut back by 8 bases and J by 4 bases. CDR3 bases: TGTGCCAGCGCCCGGGGGGGACAGATCTATGGCTACACCTTC. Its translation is CASARGGQIYGYTF.

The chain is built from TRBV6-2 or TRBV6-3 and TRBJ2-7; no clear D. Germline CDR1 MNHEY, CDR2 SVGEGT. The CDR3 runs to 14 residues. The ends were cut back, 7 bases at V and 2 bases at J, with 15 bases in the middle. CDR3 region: CASISGNNPYEQYF. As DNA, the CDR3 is TGTGCCAGCATTTCCGGAAACAACCCCTACGAGCAGTACTTC.

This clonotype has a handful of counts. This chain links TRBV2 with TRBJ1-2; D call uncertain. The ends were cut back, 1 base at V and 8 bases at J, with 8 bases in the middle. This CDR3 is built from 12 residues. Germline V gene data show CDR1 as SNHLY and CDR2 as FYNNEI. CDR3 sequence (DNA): TGTGCCAGCAGTGAAGAAAAGGACGGCTACACCTTC. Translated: CASSEEKDGYTF.

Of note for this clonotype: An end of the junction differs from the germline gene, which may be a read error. The CDR3 coding sequence is TGTGCCAGACTTGCTACGAACACCATGTATTTT. Translated: CARLATNTMYF. The V call is TRBV10-3, the J call TRBJ1-3, with D hard to call. The germline gives CDR1 ENHRY, CDR2 SYGVKD. The CDR3 totals 11 residues.

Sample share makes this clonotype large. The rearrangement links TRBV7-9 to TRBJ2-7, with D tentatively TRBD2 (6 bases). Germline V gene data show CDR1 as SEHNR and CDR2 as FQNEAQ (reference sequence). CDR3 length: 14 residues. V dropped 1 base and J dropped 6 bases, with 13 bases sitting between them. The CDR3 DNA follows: TGTGCCAGCAGCTTAGTCGGGGGAAGTGGCGAGCAGTACTTC. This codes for CASSLVGGSGEQYF.

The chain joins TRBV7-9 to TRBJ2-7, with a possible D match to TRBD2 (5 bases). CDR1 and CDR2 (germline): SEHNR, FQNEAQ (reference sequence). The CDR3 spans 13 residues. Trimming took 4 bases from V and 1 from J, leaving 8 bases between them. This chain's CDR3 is CASSSDYSYEQYF. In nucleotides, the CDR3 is TGTGCCAGCAGCTCAGACTATTCCTACGAGCAGTACTTC.

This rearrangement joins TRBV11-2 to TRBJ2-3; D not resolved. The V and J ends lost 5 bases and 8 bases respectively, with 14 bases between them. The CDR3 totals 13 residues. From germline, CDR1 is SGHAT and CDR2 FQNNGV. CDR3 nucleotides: TGTGCCAGCAGCCTTGGGGTAGTGGTTACGCAGTATTTT. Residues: CASSLGVVVTQYF.

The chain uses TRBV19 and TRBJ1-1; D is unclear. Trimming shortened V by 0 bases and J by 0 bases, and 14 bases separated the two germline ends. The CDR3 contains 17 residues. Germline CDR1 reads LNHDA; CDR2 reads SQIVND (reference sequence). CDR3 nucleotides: TGTGCCAGTAGTATAGATCCGCAGGAGCATATGAACACTGAAGCTTTCTTT. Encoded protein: CASSIDPQEHMNTEAFF.

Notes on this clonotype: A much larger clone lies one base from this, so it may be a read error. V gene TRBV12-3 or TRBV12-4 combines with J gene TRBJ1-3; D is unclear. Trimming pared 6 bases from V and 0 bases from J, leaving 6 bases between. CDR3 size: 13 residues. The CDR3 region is CASSSRSGNTIYF. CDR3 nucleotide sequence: TGTGCCAGCAGCTCGCGCTCTGGAAACACCATATATTTT.

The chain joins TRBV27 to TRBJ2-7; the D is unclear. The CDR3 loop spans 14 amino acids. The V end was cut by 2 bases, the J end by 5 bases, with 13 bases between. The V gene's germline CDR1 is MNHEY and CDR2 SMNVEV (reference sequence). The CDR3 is CASSLRATLNEQYF. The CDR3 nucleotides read TGTGCCAGCAGTTTACGGGCCACCCTTAACGAGCAGTACTTC.

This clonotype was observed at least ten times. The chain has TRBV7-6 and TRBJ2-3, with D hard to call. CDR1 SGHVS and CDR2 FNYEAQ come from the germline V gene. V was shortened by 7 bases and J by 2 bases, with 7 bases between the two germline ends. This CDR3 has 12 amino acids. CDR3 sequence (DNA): TGTGCCAGCACCTCGACCACAGATACGCAGTATTTT. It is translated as CASTSTTDTQYF.

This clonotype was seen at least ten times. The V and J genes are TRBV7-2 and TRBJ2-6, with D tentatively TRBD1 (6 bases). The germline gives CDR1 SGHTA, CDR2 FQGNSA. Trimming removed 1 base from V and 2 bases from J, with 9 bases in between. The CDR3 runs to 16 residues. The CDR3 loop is CASSLDTGPGANVLTF. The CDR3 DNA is TGTGCCAGCAGCTTAGACACAGGGCCTGGGGCCAACGTCCTGACTTTC.

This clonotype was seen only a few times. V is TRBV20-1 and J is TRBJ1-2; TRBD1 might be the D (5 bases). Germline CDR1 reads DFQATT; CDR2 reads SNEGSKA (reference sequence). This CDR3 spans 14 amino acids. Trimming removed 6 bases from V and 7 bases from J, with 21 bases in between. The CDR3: CSAPGGGAGFGYTF. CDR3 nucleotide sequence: TGCAGTGCCCCCGGGGGTGGGGCTGGTTTTGGCTACACCTTC.

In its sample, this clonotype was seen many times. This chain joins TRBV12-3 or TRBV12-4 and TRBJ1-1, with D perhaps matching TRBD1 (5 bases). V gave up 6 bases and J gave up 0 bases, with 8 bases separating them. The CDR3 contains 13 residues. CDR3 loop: CASSRGVNTEAFF. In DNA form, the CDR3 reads TGTGCCAGCAGCCGGGGGGTGAACACTGAAGCTTTCTTT.

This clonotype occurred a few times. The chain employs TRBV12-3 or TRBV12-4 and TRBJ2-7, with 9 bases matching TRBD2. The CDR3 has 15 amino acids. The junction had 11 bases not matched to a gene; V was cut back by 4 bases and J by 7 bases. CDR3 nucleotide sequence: TGTGCCAGCAGTTCCCAGATAGCGGGGGCAAGGGAGCAGTACTTC. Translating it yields CASSSQIAGAREQYF.

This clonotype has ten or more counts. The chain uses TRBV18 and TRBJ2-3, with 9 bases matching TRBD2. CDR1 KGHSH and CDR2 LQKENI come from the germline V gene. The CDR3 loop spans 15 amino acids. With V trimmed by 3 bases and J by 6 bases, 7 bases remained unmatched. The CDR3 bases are TGTGCCAGCTCACCTAATAGCGGGAGCATGGATACGCAGTATTTT. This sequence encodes CASSPNSGSMDTQYF.

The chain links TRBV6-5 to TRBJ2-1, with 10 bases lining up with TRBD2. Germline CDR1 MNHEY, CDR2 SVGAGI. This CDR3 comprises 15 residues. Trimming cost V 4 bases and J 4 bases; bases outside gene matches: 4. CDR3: CASSSGTSAYNEQFF. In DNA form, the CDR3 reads TGTGCCAGCAGTTCCGGGACTAGCGCGTACAATGAGCAGTTCTTC.

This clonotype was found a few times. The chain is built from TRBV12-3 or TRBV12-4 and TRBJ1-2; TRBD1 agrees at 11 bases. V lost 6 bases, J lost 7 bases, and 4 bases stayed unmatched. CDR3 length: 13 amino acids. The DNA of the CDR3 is TGTGCCAGCAGGAGCGGGACAGGGGGTGGCTACACCTTC. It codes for CASRSGTGGGYTF.